The entry that follows covers one T cell receptor beta chain sequence. A single record per CDR3 protein comes from TCRdb applying MiXCR to the 5' RACE reads. This table holds 390,000 or so distinct CDR3 sequences, 15% to 20% found once. These data originate in a study of T-cell memory formation after mild COVID-19. As for the study in general: TCR clusters were largely donor specific.

The germline V gene has CDR1 MNHEY and CDR2 SMNVEV (reference sequence). The CDR3 is 17 residues long. The J segment lost 2 bases and the V segment lost 5 bases, leaving 8 bases of the junction unmatched. V and J are TRBV27 and TRBJ2-3; TRBD2 aligns across 12 bases. Sequences were obtained from PBMCs or a T cell subset sorted from them (not recorded which). The TCR comes from a man younger than 35 who had mild COVID-19 (a few samples of this study predate the infection). Cell type and time point are not known. The CDR3 here is CASSTRTSGDLTDTQYF. The CDR3 DNA reads as TGTGCCAGCAGTACTAGGACTAGCGGGGATCTCACAGATACGCAGTATTTT.